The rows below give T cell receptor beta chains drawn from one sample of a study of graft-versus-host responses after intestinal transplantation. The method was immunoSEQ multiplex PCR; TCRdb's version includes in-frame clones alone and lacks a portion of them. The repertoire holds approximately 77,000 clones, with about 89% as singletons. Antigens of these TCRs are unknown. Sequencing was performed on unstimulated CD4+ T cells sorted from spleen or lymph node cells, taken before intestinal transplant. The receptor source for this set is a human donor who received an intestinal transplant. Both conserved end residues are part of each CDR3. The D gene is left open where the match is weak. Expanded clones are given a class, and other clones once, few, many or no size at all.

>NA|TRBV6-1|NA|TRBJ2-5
TGTGCCAGCAGTGACGTGCATGCCAGGGCAGAGACCCAGTACTTC
CASSDVHARAETQYF
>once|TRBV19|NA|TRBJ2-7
TGTGCCAGTAGTATGGTAGGGGGAGACGAGCAGTACTTC
CASSMVGGDEQYF
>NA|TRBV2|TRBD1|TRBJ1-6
TGTGCCAGCCGAGCGGGGACAGGGTCCTATAATTCACCCCTCCACTTT
CASRAGTGSYNSPLHF
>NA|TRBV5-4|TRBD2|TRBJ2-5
TGTGCCAGCAGCCCCTCGACGGGGGGAGGAGAGACCCAGTACTTC
CASSPSTGGGETQYF
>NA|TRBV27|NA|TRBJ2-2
TGTGCCAGCAGTTCCCACAGGGAAGGCGGGGAGCTGTTTTTT
CASSSHREGGELFF
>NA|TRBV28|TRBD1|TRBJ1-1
TGTGCCAGCAGTCCCAGCGGGACAGGGGGCCCGAACACTGAAGCTTTCTTT
CASSPSGTGGPNTEAFF
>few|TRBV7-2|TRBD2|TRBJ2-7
TGTGCCAGCAGCTTGAACAGCGGGAAGTGGCTCTACGAGCAGTACTTC
CASSLNSGKWLYEQYF
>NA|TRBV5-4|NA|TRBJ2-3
TGTGCCAGCAGCCGCGGAGGCGGGTCAAACACAGATACGCAGTATTTT
CASSRGGGSNTDTQYF
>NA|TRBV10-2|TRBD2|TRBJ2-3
TGCGCCAGCACCCGGACTAGCGGGGGGGGGATCACAGATACGCAGTATTTT
CASTRTSGGGITDTQYF
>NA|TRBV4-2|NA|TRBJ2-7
TGTGCCAGCAGCCAAGACGATACGCGGGGCCCCTACGAGCAGTACTTC
CASSQDDTRGPYEQYF
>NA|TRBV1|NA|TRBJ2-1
TGCACCAGCAGCCGGGGAGGGGTCAATGAGCAGTTCTTC
CTSSRGGVNEQFF
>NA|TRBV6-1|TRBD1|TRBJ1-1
TGTGCCAGCAGTGAGGGGAGACAGGGGCTTCCTATGAACACTGAAGCTTTCTTT
CASSEGRQGLPMNTEAFF
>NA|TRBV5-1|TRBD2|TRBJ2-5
TGCGCCAGCAGCTTAGGACTAGGCTTTCAAGAGACCCAGTACTTC
CASSLGLGFQETQYF
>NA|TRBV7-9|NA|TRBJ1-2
TGTGCCAGCAGCTTTAGTGGGGGGAGCTATGGCTACACCTTC
CASSFSGGSYGYTF
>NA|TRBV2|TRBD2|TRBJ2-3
TGTGCCAGTAAGAGACTAGCCTCTAGCACAGATACGCAGTATTTT
CASKRLASSTDTQYF
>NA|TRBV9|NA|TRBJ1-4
TGTGCCAGCAGCTTTCAATCGACATCTGAAAAACTGTTTTTT
CASSFQSTSEKLFF
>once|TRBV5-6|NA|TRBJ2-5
TGTGCCAGCAGCTTGCCAGGCGTGGCGACCCAGTACTTC
CASSLPGVATQYF
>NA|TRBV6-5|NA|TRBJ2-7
TGTGCCAGCAGTACAAGCCAGGGTAGACCCTACGAGCAGTACTTC
CASSTSQGRPYEQYF
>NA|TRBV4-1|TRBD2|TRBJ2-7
TGCGCCAGCAGCCATGGACTAGCGGGAGTTTTCGAGCAGTACTTC
CASSHGLAGVFEQYF
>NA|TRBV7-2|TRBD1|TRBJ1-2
TGTGCCAGCAGCTTAGAGGACAGGCCCTATGGCTACACCTTC
CASSLEDRPYGYTF
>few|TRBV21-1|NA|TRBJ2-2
TGTGCCAGCAGGATAGCGGGAGGGGTGAACACCGGGGAGCTGTTTTTT
CASRIAGGVNTGELFF
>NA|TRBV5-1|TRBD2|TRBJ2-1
TGCGCCAGCAGCGGCGCCCCGGGACTAGCTCACAATGAGCAGTTCTTC
CASSGAPGLAHNEQFF
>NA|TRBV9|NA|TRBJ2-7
TGTGCCAGCAGCGGGCGCTACAGGGACGAGCAGTACTTC
CASSGRYRDEQYF
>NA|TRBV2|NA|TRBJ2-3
TGTGCCAGCAGTCTGGAGGGGCGGGGCTACCTTAGCACAGATACGCAGTATTTT
CASSLEGRGYLSTDTQYF
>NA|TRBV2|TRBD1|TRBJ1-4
TGTGCCAGCAGTGGACAGGGTCCTAATGAAAAACTGTTTTTT
CASSGQGPNEKLFF
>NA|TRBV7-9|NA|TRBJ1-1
TGTGCCAGCAGCTTAGAAACTGGGGGGGACACTGAAGCTTTCTTT
CASSLETGGDTEAFF
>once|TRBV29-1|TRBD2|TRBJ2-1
TGCAGCGTTGCCCTACCTAGCGGAAGCTCCTACAATGAGCAGTTCTTC
CSVALPSGSSYNEQFF
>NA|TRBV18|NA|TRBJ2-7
TGTGCCAGCTCACCACCTAGCGGATCCTACGAGCAGTACTTC
CASSPPSGSYEQYF
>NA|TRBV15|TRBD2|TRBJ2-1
TGTGCCACCAACGGAGCGGGGGAGCCAAATGAGCAGTTCTTC
CATNGAGEPNEQFF
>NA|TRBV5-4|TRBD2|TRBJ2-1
TGTGCCAGCAGCACGGCGGGACTAGCCTACAATGAGCAGTTCTTC
CASSTAGLAYNEQFF
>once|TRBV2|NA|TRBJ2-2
TGTGCCAGCATTCTCAACCCGGGAACGAACACCGGGGAGCTGTTTTTT
CASILNPGTNTGELFF
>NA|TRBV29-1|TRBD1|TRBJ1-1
TGCAGCGTCGGACAGGGCGCTGAAGCTTTCTTT
CSVGQGAEAFF
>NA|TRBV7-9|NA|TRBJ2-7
TGTGCCAGCAGCCAAACAGGGTACGAGCAGTACTTC
CASSQTGYEQYF
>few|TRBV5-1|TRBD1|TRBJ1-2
TGCGCCAGCAGCTCCGGACAGGGAAGGCGGTACACCTTC
CASSSGQGRRYTF
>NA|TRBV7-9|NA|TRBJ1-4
TGTGCCAGCAGCTTCGGGAGGGGGGCAAGTGGAGAAAAACTGTTTTTT
CASSFGRGASGEKLFF
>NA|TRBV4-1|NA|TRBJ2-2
TGCGCCAGCAGCCAAGAAACCGGAGCGGGCGCTAACACCGGGGAGCTGTTTTTT
CASSQETGAGANTGELFF
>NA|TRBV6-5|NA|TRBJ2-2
TGTGCCAGCAGTTACGATTATAGGAACACCGGGGAGCTGTTTTTT
CASSYDYRNTGELFF
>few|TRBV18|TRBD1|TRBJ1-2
TGTGCCAGCTCGCCGGGACAGGGGGCTGGCTACACCTTC
CASSPGQGAGYTF
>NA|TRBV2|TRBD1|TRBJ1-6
TGTGCCAGCAATGAGGACAGGGGGCTCCCTAATTCACCCCTCCACTTT
CASNEDRGLPNSPLHF
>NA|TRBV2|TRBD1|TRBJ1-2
TGTGCCAGCAGGGCAACAGGGGGCGCGAATTATGGCTACACCTTC
CASRATGGANYGYTF
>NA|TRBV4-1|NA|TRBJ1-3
TGCGCCAGCAGCCAGATACAGGCTAAACGTGGAAACACCATATATTTT
CASSQIQAKRGNTIYF
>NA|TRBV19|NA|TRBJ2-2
TGTGCCAGTAGTCAGCGGCTGAACACCGGGGAGCTGTTTTTT
CASSQRLNTGELFF
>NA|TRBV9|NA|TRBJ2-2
TGTGCCAGCAGCACGACAGGGAACACCGGGGAGCTGTTTTTT
CASSTTGNTGELFF
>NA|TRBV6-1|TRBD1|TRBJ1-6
TGTGCCAGCAGAGCGGGACAGGGGCATCGGCCACCCCTCCACTTT
CASRAGQGHRPPLHF
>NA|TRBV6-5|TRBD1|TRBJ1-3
TGTGCCAGCAGCTCACCGGGACAGGGAGTTCACACCATATATTTT
CASSSPGQGVHTIYF
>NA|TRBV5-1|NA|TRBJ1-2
TGCGCCAGCAGCCCGGAGGGGTGGGGTGGTGGCTACACCTTC
CASSPEGWGGGYTF
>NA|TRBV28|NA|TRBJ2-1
TGTGCCAGCAGTCTTCGCAATGAGCAGTTCTTC
CASSLRNEQFF
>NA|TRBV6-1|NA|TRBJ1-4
TGTGCCAGCAGTGAACGGGCAGGCCGGGGGGAAAAACTGTTTTTT
CASSERAGRGEKLFF
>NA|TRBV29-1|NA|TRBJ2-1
TGCAGCGTTGAGCGTCTACTGAACAATGAGCAGTTCTTC
CSVERLLNNEQFF
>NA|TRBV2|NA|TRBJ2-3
TGTGCCAGCAGCCGCCGGGATCACGTCACAGATACGCAGTATTTT
CASSRRDHVTDTQYF
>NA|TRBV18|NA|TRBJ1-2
TGTGCCAGCTCACCATTAACAGGGATCTCGGGAGGCTACACCTTC
CASSPLTGISGGYTF
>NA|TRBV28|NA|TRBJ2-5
TGTGCCAGCAGTTTAAACAGGTTTCAAGAGACCCAGTACTTC
CASSLNRFQETQYF
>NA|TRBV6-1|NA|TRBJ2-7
TGTGCCAGCAGCCAGTGGGGGGAGCCCCATAACGAGCAGTACTTC
CASSQWGEPHNEQYF
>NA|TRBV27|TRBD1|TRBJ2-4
TGTGCCAGCAGCTACCGGTCGGGACAGGCAATAAACATTCAGTACTTC
CASSYRSGQAINIQYF
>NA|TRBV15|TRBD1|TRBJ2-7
TGTGCCACCAGCGGCAGACAGGGTGGGGAGCAGTACTTC
CATSGRQGGEQYF
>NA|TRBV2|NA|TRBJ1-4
TGTGCCAGCAGTCCCCTCAGGGGTTCCAATGAAAAACTGTTTTTT
CASSPLRGSNEKLFF
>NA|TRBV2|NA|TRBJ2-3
TGTGCCAGCAGTGTACAGGGGAGGTCTCTAAAGGGGTTGACAGATACGCAGTATTTT
CASSVQGRSLKGLTDTQYF
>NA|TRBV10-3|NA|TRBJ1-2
TGTGCCATCAGTGCTAACCCGGGACATTTATCCTATGGCTACACCTTC
CAISANPGHLSYGYTF